The clone carrying this TCR beta chain was seen more than once but under ten times. The antigen remains unidentified. Alongside a J-beta primer mix, a sample-barcoded 5' primer served in a second PCR lasting about 7 to 12 cycles. Through a template-switch adaptor with 12 random nucleotides, each cDNA molecule received a tag. TCRdb called the 5' RACE reads again in MiXCR, with one record for every CDR3 protein. There are 890,000 or so distinct CDR3 sequences in the sample; roughly 60% occur only once, and around a quarter lies in the top ten. CDR1 SQVTM and CDR2 ANQGSEA come from the germline V gene. V shed 4 bases and J 5 bases; nucleotides not matched to a gene: 9. This CDR3 spans 14 amino acids. The data stem from a study of blood T cells in healthy people across ages. Findings of the study overall: A roughly linear fall in TCR beta diversity per million T cells was seen with increasing age. Both higher diversity and more naive CD4+ cells marked long-lived donors when set against aged donors. Researchers judged that diversity estimates from one million T cells fell short of true values.

V usage is TRBV29-1 and J usage is TRBJ2-3; 7 positions match TRBD2. Sequenced: blood. This TCR was sampled from a man in his thirties or forties in good health. In DNA form, the CDR3 reads TGCAGCGTTGTTGTAGCGGGTAGAGGAGATACGCAGTATTTT. Translating it yields CSVVVAGRGDTQYF.